The 32 T cell receptor beta chains below were found in one sample sequenced in a study of Ad26.COV2.S vaccination and SARS-CoV-2 variants. The treatment denotes: approximately 18 received Ad26.COV2.S at low or high dose, single or two shots; 5 received placebo; per-sample allocation not given. Specimen acquisition occurred on day 63 following the initial vaccine or placebo injection. Clones were read by immunoSEQ multiplex PCR, and TCRdb kept only the in-frame ones, dropping some. The sample shows roughly 300,000 clones, 75% to 90% of them seen only once. The material sequenced was peripheral blood, taken in a trial of Ad26.COV2.S vaccine versus placebo. These receptors were obtained from a person aged 18-65 years who received the Ad26.COV2.S COVID-19 vaccine or a placebo.

This clone has only one observation. This chain joins TRBV19 and TRBJ2-2; the match to TRBD2 covers 12 bases. Germline V CDR1 and CDR2: LNHDA, SQIVND (reference sequence). V gave up 5 bases and J gave up 4 bases; unmatched junction bases: 5. CDR3 length: 16 amino acids. The CDR3 protein is CASSPTGLAGTGELFF. The CDR3 DNA is TGTGCCAGTAGTCCAACGGGACTAGCGGGCACCGGGGAGCTGTTTTTT.

The V and J genes are TRBV5-8 and TRBJ2-1; 9 bases line up with TRBD2. Trimming at V came to 3 bases and at J to 6 bases, leaving 7 bases not matched to a gene. Germline V CDR1 and CDR2: SGHTS, YDEGEE. CDR3 size: 15 residues. The CDR3 reads CASSSPGLAVNEQFF. The CDR3 DNA reads TGTGCCAGCAGCTCACCGGGACTAGCCGTCAATGAGCAGTTCTTC.

The V and J genes are TRBV9 and TRBJ1-2; D uncertain. The CDR3 runs 14 residues. CDR1 SGDLS and CDR2 YYNGEE come from the germline V gene. The V gene lost 6 bases and the J gene lost 1 base, with 13 bases spanning the gap. The DNA for the CDR3 is TGTGCCAGCACTTTACGGGGTTATAACTATGGCTACACCTTC. It yields the protein CASTLRGYNYGYTF.

CDR3 protein: CASTPPGSKEEKLFF. The CDR3 bases are TGTGCCAGCACCCCGCCGGGGAGTAAGGAGGAAAAACTGTTTTTT. V gene TRBV7-9 combines with J gene TRBJ1-4; D gene unclear. CDR1 is SEHNR, CDR2 FQNEAQ, per germline (reference sequence). Trimming shortened V by 7 bases and J by 8 bases, and 20 bases separated the two germline ends. The CDR3 sequence is 15 residues long.

The chain links TRBV27 to TRBJ1-2; TRBD1 matches at 9 bases. The CDR3 runs to 16 residues. CDR1 and CDR2 from the germline V gene are MNHEY and SMNVEV (reference sequence). V lost 5 bases to trimming and J lost 4 bases; unmatched junction nucleotides: 11. The CDR3 loop is CASSGVGQGPIYGYTF. The CDR3 nucleotides read TGTGCCAGCAGTGGGGTGGGACAGGGCCCCATCTATGGCTACACCTTC.

The chain carries TRBV6-4 and TRBJ2-7; 11 positions match TRBD2. CDR1 and CDR2 from the germline V gene are MRHNA and SNTAGT. V dropped 3 bases and J dropped 6; count of bases not matched to a gene: 4. The CDR3 is made up of 14 amino acids. The CDR3 bases are TGTGCCAGCAGTGAACTAGCGGGAGTTGGCGAGCAGTACTTC. As protein: CASSELAGVGEQYF.

The chain carries TRBV19 and TRBJ1-2; 8 bases match TRBD1. This CDR3 spans 15 amino acids. Germline trimming cut 5 bases from V and 0 bases from J; bases unmatched to any gene: 5. From germline, CDR1 is LNHDA and CDR2 SQIVND (reference sequence). The CDR3 loop reads CASSGQGAANYGYTF. Here the CDR3 DNA reads TGTGCCAGTAGTGGTCAGGGGGCCGCTAACTATGGCTACACCTTC. Drawing the rest from reference TRBV19 and TRBJ1-2, the complete variable domain is DGGITQSPKYLFRKEGQNVTLSCEQNLNHDAMYWYRQDPGQGLRLIYYSQIVNDFQKGDIAEGYSVSREKKESFPLTVTSAQKNPTAFYLCASSGQGAANYGYTFGSGTRLTVV.

This chain connects TRBV4-1 to TRBJ1-4; 9 bases map to TRBD1. Germline CDR1 reads MGHRA; CDR2 reads YSYEKL. The CDR3 sequence is 16 residues long. The trim removed 0 bases at V and 6 bases at J, leaving 5 bases unmatched. The CDR3 bases are TGCGCCAGCAGCCAAGATTCGGGACAGGGCTATGAAAAACTGTTTTTT. Translation gives CASSQDSGQGYEKLFF.

The chain is built from TRBV6-5 and TRBJ1-2; TRBD1 agrees at 7 bases. CDR1 MNHEY and CDR2 SVGAGI come from the germline V gene. Trimming cost V 6 bases and J 3 bases; bases outside gene matches: 4. The CDR3 is 13 amino acids. CDR3 amino acids: CASRAGGHYGYTF. The CDR3 DNA sequence: TGTGCCAGCAGGGCAGGGGGACACTATGGCTACACCTTC.

This clone appeared a single time. The J gene is TRBJ2-2, the V gene TRBV7-9; tentative D call: TRBD2 (5 bases). Trimming took off 1 base at V and 5 bases at J, with 8 bases between the two ends. This CDR3 is 14 amino acids long. Germline V lookup: CDR1 SEHNR, CDR2 FQNEAQ (reference sequence). CDR3 amino acids: CASSLDRGTGELFF. The DNA of the CDR3 is TGTGCCAGCAGCTTAGACAGAGGGACCGGGGAGCTGTTTTTT.

This chain connects TRBV19 to TRBJ2-7, with 7 bases aligning to TRBD1. The germline V gene has CDR1 LNHDA and CDR2 SQIVND (reference sequence). V was clipped by 10 bases and J by 2 bases; unmatched bases: 8. The CDR3 is made up of 13 amino acids. As DNA, the CDR3 is TGTGCCACCAGGGGGAGTCTCACCTACGAGCAGTACTTC. Translated, it gives CATRGSLTYEQYF.

The V call is TRBV28, the J call TRBJ1-2; D may be TRBD1 (6 bases). The V end lost 7 bases, the J end lost 4 bases, and 13 bases lay between the germline ends. The V gene's germline CDR1 is MDHEN and CDR2 SYDVKM. The CDR3 is made up of 13 amino acids. The CDR3 region is CASTPQGVYGYTF. The CDR3 DNA is TGTGCCAGCACCCCACAGGGAGTCTATGGCTACACCTTC.

A few counts support this clone. The rearrangement uses TRBV28 and TRBJ1-6; D gene uncertain. The V end lost 2 bases, the J end lost 12 bases, and 14 bases lay between the germline ends. Germline V CDR1 and CDR2: MDHEN, SYDVKM. The CDR3 spans 14 residues. CDR3 nucleotide sequence: TGTGCCAGCAGTTTAGGGGTCCGACTCTTACCCCTCCACTTT. Amino acids: CASSLGVRLLPLHF.

This chain links TRBV18 with TRBJ1-5; D is perhaps TRBD1 (6 bases). The V end lost 4 bases, the J end lost 1 base, and 11 bases lay between the germline ends. Germline V CDR1 and CDR2: KGHSH, LQKENI. The length of the CDR3 is 15 residues. The CDR3 loop is CASSRGRVSNQPQHF. The CDR3 DNA reads TGTGCCAGCTCACGGGGGCGGGTGAGCAATCAGCCCCAGCATTTT.

The chain uses TRBV19 and TRBJ2-3; the D gene is possibly TRBD2 (7 bases). Germline V CDR1 and CDR2: LNHDA, SQIVND (reference sequence). V was trimmed by 9 bases and J by 0 bases, leaving 16 bases between them. This CDR3 region has 15 residues. The CDR3 nucleotides are TGTGCCAGCCAATTAGGGGGGGTCAGCACAGATACGCAGTATTTT. This codes for CASQLGGVSTDTQYF.

V gene TRBV28 combines with J gene TRBJ1-6; 8 positions match TRBD1. Trimming at V came to 2 bases and at J to 10 bases, leaving 10 bases not matched to a gene. This CDR3 is 16 amino acids long. Germline V gene sequence: CDR1 MDHEN, CDR2 SYDVKM. The CDR3 region has the DNA TGTGCCAGCAGTTTAAGATCAGGACAGGGAGCCTCACCCCTCCACTTT. It yields the protein CASSLRSGQGASPLHF. The whole variable domain, filled in from reference TRBV28 and TRBJ1-6, reads DVKVTQSSRYLVKRTGEKVFLECVQDMDHENMFWYRQDPGLGLRLIYFSYDVKMKEKGDIPEGYSVSREKKERFSLILESASTNQTSMYLCASSLRSGQGASPLHFGNGTRLTVT.

This chain joins TRBV12-1 and TRBJ2-5; the table's TRBD2 call for D was not verified on the DNA. TRBV12-1 is designated a pseudogene. This CDR3 has 19 residues. CDR3 sequence reads: CASSYPTSGRWIGIETQYF. CDR3 bases: TGTGCCAGCAGCTACCCGACTAGCGGGAGATGGATTGGGATAGAGACCCAGTACTTC.

This clone was seen only once. V usage is TRBV7-9 and J usage is TRBJ1-5; TRBD1 agrees at 9 bases. Unmatched junction bases numbered 9, after V lost 3 bases and J lost 9 bases. CDR3 length: 15 amino acids. Germline CDR1 reads SEHNR; CDR2 reads FQNEAQ (reference sequence). CDR3 residues: CASSFGQGRNGPQHF. CDR3 coding DNA: TGTGCCAGCAGCTTCGGACAGGGGCGGAATGGGCCCCAGCATTTT.

The V gene is TRBV11-3, the J gene TRBJ2-1; D is unclear. CDR1 SGHNT and CDR2 YENEEA come from the germline V gene. Trimming took off 1 base at V and 3 bases at J, with 10 bases between the two ends. This CDR3 has 15 amino acids. The CDR3 is CASSLGLGSYNEQFF. Here the CDR3 DNA reads TGTGCCAGCAGCTTAGGCCTGGGTAGCTACAATGAGCAGTTCTTC.

This chain links TRBV4-1 with TRBJ2-7; TRBD2 is a possible D gene (6 bases). There are 15 residues in the CDR3. Germline assignment: CDR1 MGHRA and CDR2 YSYEKL. Trimming took off 1 base at V and 3 bases at J, with 13 bases between the two ends. The CDR3 nucleotides read TGCGCCAGCAGCCAAGTCGGCTTGGGGGGCTACGAGCAGTACTTC. Its translation: CASSQVGLGGYEQYF.

The gene calls are TRBV7-2 and TRBJ2-3; 9 nucleotides agree with TRBD2. Germline V gives CDR1 SGHTA, CDR2 FQGNSA. The CDR3 extends over 14 amino acids. Trimming took 8 bases from V and 5 from J; bases not matched to a gene: 8. CDR3 region: CASQAVAGVDTQYF. The CDR3 DNA reads TGTGCCAGCCAAGCGGTAGCGGGGGTAGATACGCAGTATTTT. Supplemented by reference TRBV7-2 and TRBJ2-3, the full variable domain reads GAGVSQSPSNKVTEKGKDVELRCDPISGHTALYWYRQSLGQGLEFLIYFQGNSAPDKSGLPSDRFSAERTGGSVSTLTIQRTQQEDSAVYLCASQAVAGVDTQYFGPGTRLTVL.

This clone was detected ten times or more. This chain connects TRBV4-3 to TRBJ2-7; no definite D call. V was shortened by 0 bases and J by 4 bases, with 13 bases between the two germline ends. CDR1 is LGHNA, CDR2 YSLEER, per germline. This CDR3 comprises 15 residues. CDR3 DNA: TGCGCCAGCAGCCAAGATAACGGACGGTATTACGAGCAGTACTTC. Translated, it gives CASSQDNGRYYEQYF.

This clone is a singleton in its sample. For the CDR3, the DNA is TGTGCCAGCAGTTACTCGAACCGCTACACTGAAGCTTTCTTT. Encoded protein: CASSYSNRYTEAFF. The V call is TRBV6-5, the J call TRBJ1-1; D unresolved. The germline gives CDR1 MNHEY, CDR2 SVGAGI. This CDR3 comprises 14 residues. V lost 0 bases and J lost 3, with 8 bases in between.

This clone was seen once. The J gene is TRBJ2-1, the V gene TRBV3-1 (or the pseudogene TRBV3-2); 9 bases match TRBD2. Germline values: CDR1 LGHDT, CDR2 YNNKEL (reference sequence). V trimming: 0 bases; J trimming: 3 bases; junction bases outside the gene matches: 15. The CDR3 is 20 amino acids. This CDR3 is CASSQDIRKGREGLYNEQFF. CDR3 DNA: TGTGCCAGCAGCCAAGATATCAGGAAAGGGCGGGAGGGCCTCTACAATGAGCAGTTCTTC.

This sequence joins TRBV5-1 and TRBJ2-5; 7 bases map to TRBD2. Germline V gives CDR1 SGHRS, CDR2 YFSETQ. V gave up 0 bases and J gave up 2 bases; unmatched junction bases: 7. This CDR3 has 16 residues. CDR3 sequence reads: CASSLDPSSGQETQYF. CDR3 coding DNA: TGCGCCAGCAGCTTGGACCCCTCTAGCGGTCAAGAGACCCAGTACTTC.

V gene TRBV10-3 combines with J gene TRBJ2-2; TRBD1 matches at 10 bases. Germline-derived CDR1 and CDR2 are ENHRY and SYGVKD. The CDR3 is 16 amino acids. V was pared by 6 bases and J by 7 bases, with 11 bases of the junction left unmatched. This CDR3 reads CAIREPGQGIVGELFF. The CDR3 DNA reads as TGTGCCATCAGGGAGCCGGGACAGGGGATAGTCGGGGAGCTGTTTTTT.

This clone was recorded a few times. The same CDR3 can be traced to other DNA sequences in this sample. The chain uses TRBV19 and TRBJ1-5; no clear D. CDR1 and CDR2 (germline): LNHDA, SQIVND (reference sequence). V lost 2 bases and J 4 bases, leaving 9 bases between the germline ends. CDR3 length equals 14 residues. CDR3 sequence reads: CASSILGVNQPQHF. The CDR3 coding sequence is TGTGCCAGTAGTATACTCGGGGTTAATCAGCCCCAGCATTTT. The full variable domain, with the rest looked up from reference TRBV19 and TRBJ1-5, is DGGITQSPKYLFRKEGQNVTLSCEQNLNHDAMYWYRQDPGQGLRLIYYSQIVNDFQKGDIAEGYSVSREKKESFPLTVTSAQKNPTAFYLCASSILGVNQPQHFGDGTRLSIL.

The chain combines TRBV4-2 with TRBJ2-1; D not certain. This CDR3 contains 16 residues. The germline V gene has CDR1 LGHNA and CDR2 YNFKEQ. Trimming took off 1 base at V and 8 bases at J, with 18 bases between the two ends. CDR3 coding DNA: TGTGCCAGCAGCCAAGCCTTGGGCACGGCCCCCGATGAGCAGTTCTTC. Amino acid sequence: CASSQALGTAPDEQFF.

The chain has TRBV11-2 and TRBJ1-1, with unresolved D. Per the germline V gene, CDR1 is SGHAT and CDR2 is FQNNGV. The CDR3 consists of 12 residues. V lost 5 bases, J lost 7 bases, and 11 bases lay in between. In DNA form, the CDR3 reads TGTGCCAGCAGCCCAGAGGGTGATGAAGCTTTCTTT. Protein product: CASSPEGDEAFF.

The rearrangement uses TRBV3-1 (or the pseudogene TRBV3-2) and TRBJ1-3; the D gene is possibly TRBD1 (5 bases). Germline V gene lookup returns CDR1 LGHDT and CDR2 YNNKEL (reference sequence). This CDR3 comprises 18 residues. Deletions cut 2 bases from V and 0 bases from J, with 17 bases between. This CDR3 is CASSQYQAGVVSGNTIYF. In DNA form, the CDR3 reads TGTGCCAGCAGCCAATACCAAGCGGGGGTAGTCTCTGGAAACACCATATATTTT.

This chain uses TRBV10-3 with TRBJ1-1; no clear D. The V end was cut by 4 bases, the J end by 3 bases, with 9 bases between. CDR3 length: 13 amino acids. Per the germline V gene, CDR1 is ENHRY and CDR2 is SYGVKD. This chain's CDR3 is CAISVRQDTEAFF. DNA for the CDR3: TGTGCCATCAGTGTTCGCCAGGACACTGAAGCTTTCTTT.

This chain joins TRBV28 and TRBJ1-2; no reliable D call. The CDR3 is 12 amino acids. Germline V lookup: CDR1 MDHEN, CDR2 SYDVKM. Deletions cut 6 bases from V and 3 bases from J, with 8 bases between. This chain's CDR3 is CASSPRDYGYTF. CDR3 bases: TGTGCCAGCAGCCCCCGGGACTATGGCTACACCTTC.